A single sample is the source of the 7 T cell receptor beta chains below, sequenced in a study of shared clonotypes between healthy human individuals. Sequenced by immunoSEQ multiplex PCR; TCRdb stores in-frame clones only, minus some. The repertoire holds about 1.1 million clones, around three quarters seen once, with around 0.61% in the top ten. The specimen was memory CD4+ T cells from PBMCs. Subset reported: CD45RA-negative fraction. The receptors come from a man aged 18 to 30 in good health. Some clones in this sample may be carry-over from other donors' samples.

This chain uses TRBV5-1 with TRBJ2-5; the D gene is possibly TRBD2 (5 bases). The CDR3 extends over 14 amino acids. With 3 bases removed from V and 0 bases from J, the gap between germline ends came to 9 bases. The germline V gene has CDR1 SGHRS and CDR2 YFSETQ. CDR3 in amino acids: CASSSMGDQETQYF. The CDR3 DNA sequence: TGCGCCAGCAGCTCAATGGGAGACCAAGAGACCCAGTACTTC.

The gene calls are TRBV7-6 and TRBJ2-2; 15 bases line up with TRBD2. CDR1 SGHVS and CDR2 FNYEAQ come from the germline V gene. V dropped 5 bases and J dropped 7; count of bases not matched to a gene: 8. The CDR3 loop spans 17 amino acids. The CDR3 region has the DNA TGTGCCAGCAGCCACCCGGGACTAGCGGGAGGTATCGGGGAGCTGTTTTTT. This encodes CASSHPGLAGGIGELFF.

The gene calls are TRBV18 and TRBJ1-2; possibly TRBD1 for D (5 bases). Trimming pared 1 base from V and 4 bases from J, leaving 13 bases between. The CDR3 is 15 amino acids. CDR1 and CDR2 from the germline V gene are KGHSH and LQKENI. Written as DNA, the CDR3 is TGTGCCAGCTCACCACGGGACGAGCGGGGCTATGGCTACACCTTC. It specifies CASSPRDERGYGYTF.

The chain is built from TRBV30 and TRBJ2-7, with 7 nucleotides matching TRBD2. This CDR3 has 14 residues. Germline assignment: CDR1 GTSNPN and CDR2 SVGIG (reference sequence). V shed 0 bases, J shed 5 bases, and the junction held 7 bases outside the gene matches. In DNA, the CDR3 is TGTGCCTGGAGTGTTGGGGTCCGGGGGGACGAGCAGTACTTC. Its protein is CAWSVGVRGDEQYF.

This clone was detected only once. This sequence is one base from a far larger clone and is likely a read error. Other DNA sequences in the same sample also yield this CDR3. This rearrangement joins TRBV29-1 to TRBJ1-1; D gene uncertain. The CDR3 is 14 amino acids. V gave up 4 bases and J gave up 7 bases, with 19 bases separating them. CDR1 is SQVTM, CDR2 ANQGSEA, per germline. DNA of the CDR3: TGCAGCGTTGTCCTCACCCGGGGTGGGATTGAAGCTTTCTTT. It specifies CSVVLTRGGIEAFF.

With regard to this clone: Different DNA sequences within this sample yield the same CDR3. This chain connects TRBV7-8 to TRBJ2-1; 9 nucleotides agree with TRBD2. V shed 1 base, J shed 6 bases, and the junction held 4 bases outside the gene matches. CDR1 and CDR2 from the germline V gene are SGHVS and FQNEAQ. This CDR3 comprises 15 residues. This chain's CDR3 is CASSLEGGRGNEQFF. As DNA, the CDR3 is TGTGCCAGCAGCTTAGAAGGCGGGAGGGGCAATGAGCAGTTCTTC.

J is TRBJ2-3 and V is TRBV7-3; 9 bases map to TRBD2. This CDR3 has 15 amino acids. The V gene end was trimmed by 7 bases and the J gene end by 2 bases; junction bases not matched to a gene: 7. CDR1 and CDR2 from the germline V gene are SGHTA and FQGTGA. DNA for the CDR3: TGTGCCAGCAAGATGACTAGCGGCGACACAGATACGCAGTATTTT. This translates into CASKMTSGDTDTQYF.